Below, 30 T cell receptor beta chains from the same sample are listed, as sequenced in a study of cytomegalovirus exposure and HLA in healthy donors. The primer mix had 60 Vbeta and 13 Jbeta primers. Sequencing used immunoSEQ multiplex PCR; TCRdb keeps in-frame clones, though not all of them. Found here are approximately 210,000 clones; the top ten clones hold around 0.95%. The sample consisted of PBMCs. The receptors stem from a woman aged 25 to 39 in good health and CMV-seropositive.

The rearrangement joins TRBV12-5 to TRBJ1-2; D gene ambiguous. The CDR3 is made up of 13 amino acids. In germline, CDR1 is LGHNT, CDR2 FRNRAP. V lost 4 bases to trimming and J lost 2 bases, with 8 bases between them. The CDR3 reads CASGSFRNYGYTF. CDR3 nucleotide sequence: TGTGCTAGTGGTTCTTTTCGGAACTATGGCTACACCTTC.

The chain recombines TRBV7-9 with TRBJ1-1; weak D call: TRBD1 (5 bases). Trimming shortened V by 4 bases and J by 4 bases, and 13 bases separated the two germline ends. The CDR3 consists of 14 residues. Germline V lookup: CDR1 SEHNR, CDR2 FQNEAQ (reference sequence). CDR3 coding DNA: TGTGCCAGCAGCTCACAGGACGCTGGCACTGAAGCTTTCTTT. This codes for CASSSQDAGTEAFF. The entire variable domain, with the rest obtained from reference TRBV7-9 and TRBJ1-1, is as follows: DTGVSQNPRHKITKRGQNVTFRCDPISEHNRLYWYRQTLGQGPEFLTYFQNEAQLEKSRLLSDRFSAERPKGSFSTLEIQRTEQGDSAMYLCASSSQDAGTEAFFGQGTRLTVV.

The V call is TRBV10-2, the J call TRBJ1-6; 8 bases match TRBD1. Germline V gene data show CDR1 as WSHSY and CDR2 as SAAADI. The J segment lost 8 bases and the V segment lost 7 bases, leaving 1 base of the junction unmatched. The CDR3 is 12 residues long. The CDR3 bases are TGCGCCAGCAAACAGGGGGATTCACCCCTCCACTTT. It is translated as CASKQGDSPLHF.

This chain uses TRBV7-8 with TRBJ1-3, with D perhaps matching TRBD1 (6 bases). The germline V and J ends were trimmed by 1 base and 2 bases, with 6 bases remaining between them. Germline lookup yields CDR1 SGHVS and CDR2 FQNEAQ. This CDR3 has 14 residues. CDR3 in DNA: TGTGCCAGCAGCTTAGGGGGGCCTGGAAACACCATATATTTT. Encoded protein: CASSLGGPGNTIYF.

V and J are TRBV2 and TRBJ2-3, with D unclear. V lost 6 bases, J lost 0 bases, and 4 bases lay in between. The CDR3 spans 12 residues. The germline gives CDR1 SNHLY, CDR2 FYNNEI. The CDR3 protein is CASRRSTDTQYF. CDR3 DNA sequence: TGTGCCAGCAGGAGGAGCACAGATACGCAGTATTTT.

The chain carries TRBV5-6 and TRBJ1-1; 9 positions match TRBD1. The CDR3 is 16 residues long. Germline V gene lookup returns CDR1 SGHDT and CDR2 YYEEEE. J gave up 3 bases and V 3 bases, and 9 bases lay outside the gene matches. The CDR3, as DNA: TGTGCCAGCAGCTCGGCCCGGGACAGGGCTGACACTGAAGCTTTCTTT. It codes for CASSSARDRADTEAFF.

V usage is TRBV11-3 and J usage is TRBJ2-1; a possible D gene is TRBD2 (5 bases). The CDR3 is 12 residues long. The V end was cut by 5 bases, the J end by 8 bases, with 10 bases between. Germline values: CDR1 SGHNT, CDR2 YENEEA. The CDR3 spells CASSPGSDEQFF. The CDR3 region has the DNA TGTGCCAGCAGCCCGGGGAGCGATGAGCAGTTCTTC.

Here the CDR3 DNA reads TGCGCCAGCAGCCACCGACTAGCGGGGAGCTCCTACGAGCAGTACTTC. It translates to CASSHRLAGSSYEQYF. The V gene is TRBV4-3, the J gene TRBJ2-7, with TRBD2 matching 11 bases. After removal of 3 bases from V and 0 bases from J, the junction contained 4 bases not matched to a gene. Germline assignment: CDR1 LGHNA and CDR2 YSLEER. The length of the CDR3 is 16 residues.

V gene TRBV29-1 combines with J gene TRBJ1-2, with D possibly matching TRBD1 (6 bases). The V and J ends lost 7 bases and 5 bases respectively, with 14 bases between them. The CDR3 sequence is 12 residues long. Germline assignment: CDR1 SQVTM and CDR2 ANQGSEA. The CDR3 nucleotides read TGCAGCGCCACCGTGGGGGCATATGGCTACACCTTC. As protein: CSATVGAYGYTF.

The DNA of the CDR3 is TGTGCCAGCAGTGATACTAGCGGGGTTCTTGTAGATACGCAGTATTTT. Amino acids: CASSDTSGVLVDTQYF. The rearrangement links TRBV25-1 to TRBJ2-3; 10 bases fit TRBD2. The V and J ends lost 3 bases and 5 bases, in that order; junction bases with no gene match: 8. This CDR3 is built from 16 residues. Looked up from germline, CDR1 is MGHDK and CDR2 is SYGVNS.

This sequence joins TRBV19 and TRBJ1-4; D call uncertain. Trimming removed 3 bases at V and 8 bases at J, with 16 bases between. The CDR3 has 15 residues. The V gene's germline CDR1 is LNHDA and CDR2 SQIVND (reference sequence). CDR3 nucleotide sequence: TGTGCCAGTAGTATGCAGCGTCTGGGCGGGGAAAAACTGTTTTTT. It encodes CASSMQRLGGEKLFF. The variable domain in full, completed from reference TRBV19 and TRBJ1-4, reads DGGITQSPKYLFRKEGQNVTLSCEQNLNHDAMYWYRQDPGQGLRLIYYSQIVNDFQKGDIAEGYSVSREKKESFPLTVTSAQKNPTAFYLCASSMQRLGGEKLFFGSGTQLSVL.

The gene calls are TRBV25-1 and TRBJ2-1, with D possibly being TRBD2 (6 bases). CDR1 and CDR2 (germline): MGHDK, SYGVNS. This CDR3 is 18 amino acids long. Trimming left V 5 bases short and J 8 bases short, with 28 bases between. CDR3 coding DNA: TGTGCCAGCAGTCTAGGACGGGGGACCCCAATCTTCCCCGATGAGCAGTTCTTC. It yields the protein CASSLGRGTPIFPDEQFF.

The V gene is TRBV28, the J gene TRBJ1-3; D remains ambiguous. The V end lost 1 base, the J end lost 0 bases, and 7 bases lay between the germline ends. This CDR3 has 15 amino acids. In germline, CDR1 is MDHEN, CDR2 SYDVKM. The CDR3 DNA is TGTGCCAGCAGTTTATACGCGATCTCTGGAAACACCATATATTTT. Translated, it gives CASSLYAISGNTIYF. Complete variable domain (other parts from reference TRBV28 and TRBJ1-3): DVKVTQSSRYLVKRTGEKVFLECVQDMDHENMFWYRQDPGLGLRLIYFSYDVKMKEKGDIPEGYSVSREKKERFSLILESASTNQTSMYLCASSLYAISGNTIYFGEGSWLTVV.

The chain carries TRBV4-1 and TRBJ1-5; the match to TRBD1 covers 11 bases. The CDR3 consists of 16 residues. Trimming cost V 5 bases and J 4 bases; bases outside gene matches: 7. Per the germline V gene, CDR1 is MGHRA and CDR2 is YSYEKL. The CDR3 DNA sequence: TGCGCCAGCAGCTTTGGACAGGGGGCGCGGAATCAGCCCCAGCATTTT. Its protein is CASSFGQGARNQPQHF.

The CDR3 coding sequence is TGTGCCAGCAGTGAAGTGGGACAGGGAAAAACTGAAGCTTTCTTT. The encoded protein is CASSEVGQGKTEAFF. This chain links TRBV6-1 with TRBJ1-1, with TRBD1 identical over 9 bases. This CDR3 has 15 amino acids. The V and J ends lost 1 base and 5 bases, in that order; junction bases with no gene match: 5. Germline V gives CDR1 MNHNS, CDR2 SASEGT.

Turning to this clone: The sample holds other DNA sequences that translate to the same CDR3. The chain uses TRBV5-4 and TRBJ2-1; maybe TRBD2 (7 bases). Germline V gene sequence: CDR1 SGHNT, CDR2 YYREEE (reference sequence). This CDR3 is built from 16 residues. The V end lost 4 bases, the J end lost 2 bases, and 16 bases lay between the germline ends. As DNA, the CDR3 is TGTGCCAGCAGCCTGTCGGCGGGGGCTACCTACAATGAGCAGTTCTTC. Protein product: CASSLSAGATYNEQFF. Variable domain in full (rest from reference TRBV5-4 and TRBJ2-1): ETGVTQSPTHLIKTRGQQVTLRCSSQSGHNTVSWYQQALGQGPQFIFQYYREEENGRGNFPPRFSGLQFPNYSSELNVNALELDDSALYLCASSLSAGATYNEQFFGPGTRLTVL.

The chain employs TRBV6-6 and TRBJ2-7, with 8 nucleotides matching TRBD1. The trim removed 2 bases at V and 3 bases at J, leaving 6 bases unmatched. The CDR3 consists of 15 residues. The germline V gene has CDR1 MNHNY and CDR2 SVGAGI (reference sequence). Written as DNA, the CDR3 is TGTGCCAGCAGTTACCGTCCGGGACAGGTCTACGAGCAGTACTTC. Its translation is CASSYRPGQVYEQYF.

This CDR3 reads CASGGTFSHNEQFF. The CDR3 nucleotides are TGTGCCAGCGGCGGGACTTTTTCCCACAATGAGCAGTTCTTC. The chain joins TRBV6-1 to TRBJ2-1; a possible D gene is TRBD2 (6 bases). Between the trimmed V and J ends, which lost 8 bases and 5 bases, there was a span of 16 bases. In germline, CDR1 is MNHNS, CDR2 SASEGT. The CDR3 covers 14 residues.

This chain joins TRBV5-4 and TRBJ2-3; a possible D gene is TRBD2 (6 bases). The length of the CDR3 is 17 residues. Germline values: CDR1 SGHNT, CDR2 YYREEE (reference sequence). V was trimmed by 0 bases and J by 1 base, leaving 15 bases between them. The CDR3 nucleotides are TGTGCCAGCAGCTTGGAACTGGGACTTGCCCGCACAGATACGCAGTATTTT. Translation gives CASSLELGLARTDTQYF. The full variable domain, with the rest looked up from reference TRBV5-4 and TRBJ2-3, is ETGVTQSPTHLIKTRGQQVTLRCSSQSGHNTVSWYQQALGQGPQFIFQYYREEENGRGNFPPRFSGLQFPNYSSELNVNALELDDSALYLCASSLELGLARTDTQYFGPGTRLTVL.

The rearrangement joins TRBV2 to TRBJ1-1; D unresolved. The CDR3 has 12 residues. V lost 6 bases and J 4 bases, leaving 9 bases between the germline ends. Germline assignment: CDR1 SNHLY and CDR2 FYNNEI. CDR3 sequence (DNA): TGTGCCAGCAGCGACCCGGGCACTGAAGCTTTCTTT. The encoded protein is CASSDPGTEAFF.

V usage is TRBV5-1 and J usage is TRBJ2-3, with 8 bases aligning to TRBD2. The length of the CDR3 is 15 residues. Germline CDR1 and CDR2: SGHRS and YFSETQ. V shed 2 bases and J 3 bases; nucleotides not matched to a gene: 5. The CDR3 protein is CASSLRGGPTDTQYF. The CDR3 coding sequence is TGCGCCAGCAGCTTACGGGGGGGCCCGACAGATACGCAGTATTTT.

The V and J genes are TRBV25-1 and TRBJ2-7; tentatively, D is TRBD2 (5 bases). V shed 2 bases and J shed 0 bases, with 11 bases lying between them. CDR1 and CDR2 from the germline V gene are MGHDK and SYGVNS. The CDR3 loop spans 15 amino acids. CDR3 bases: TGTGCCAGCAGTGAAGGTCCAGGACTCTCCTACGAGCAGTACTTC. This translates into CASSEGPGLSYEQYF.

The chain combines TRBV5-1 with TRBJ2-1, with a weak D call TRBD1 (5 bases). Germline V gene lookup returns CDR1 SGHRS and CDR2 YFSETQ. This CDR3 is 12 amino acids long. V dropped 1 base and J dropped 8 bases, with 7 bases sitting between them. CDR3 loop: CASSLKGYEQFF. The CDR3 coding sequence is TGCGCCAGCAGCTTGAAGGGGTATGAGCAGTTCTTC. The variable domain in full, completed from reference TRBV5-1 and TRBJ2-1, reads KAGVTQTPRYLIKTRGQQVTLSCSPISGHRSVSWYQQTPGQGLQFLFEYFSETQRNKGNFPGRFSGRQFSNSRSEMNVSTLELGDSALYLCASSLKGYEQFFGPGTRLTVL.

The rearrangement uses TRBV4-3 and TRBJ2-3; 9 nucleotides align to TRBD2. The CDR3 loop spans 18 amino acids. CDR1 LGHNA and CDR2 YSLEER come from the germline V gene. J lost 6 bases, V lost 3 bases, and 16 bases had no gene match. CDR3 loop: CASSQSASSGIKGDTQYF. In DNA form, the CDR3 reads TGCGCCAGCAGCCAGAGCGCGTCTAGCGGGATCAAAGGGGATACGCAGTATTTT.

This CDR3 reads CASSPPLPSGGASIQYF. The CDR3 DNA reads TGTGCCAGCTCACCACCGCTACCTAGCGGGGGGGCGAGCATTCAGTACTTC. The chain uses TRBV18 and TRBJ2-4; 12 bases line up with TRBD2. Looked up from germline, CDR1 is KGHSH and CDR2 is LQKENI. Trimming at V came to 0 bases and at J to 9 bases, leaving 9 bases not matched to a gene. The CDR3 sequence is 17 residues long. The entire variable domain, with the rest obtained from reference TRBV18 and TRBJ2-4, is as follows: NAGVMQNPRHLVRRRGQEARLRCSPMKGHSHVYWYRQLPEEGLKFMVYLQKENIIDESGMPKERFSAEFPKEGPSILRIQQVVRGDSAAYFCASSPPLPSGGASIQYFGAGTRLSVL.

The chain carries TRBV7-9 and TRBJ2-7, with D maybe TRBD1 (6 bases). The germline gives CDR1 SEHNR, CDR2 FQNEAQ (reference sequence). Trimming pared 4 bases from V and 2 bases from J, leaving 12 bases between. This CDR3 region has 14 residues. CDR3 in amino acids: CASSSFQGPYEQYF. As DNA, the CDR3 is TGTGCCAGCAGCTCCTTCCAGGGGCCCTACGAGCAGTACTTC.

The chain recombines TRBV15 with TRBJ1-4; unclear D gene. From germline, CDR1 is LNHNV and CDR2 YYDKDF (reference sequence). The CDR3 length is 15 residues. Between the trimmed V and J ends, which lost 2 bases and 3 bases, there was a span of 10 bases. The CDR3 DNA follows: TGTGCCACCAGCAGATCCGGAGGGCCTAATGAAAAACTGTTTTTT. Its protein is CATSRSGGPNEKLFF.

The rearrangement uses TRBV10-1 and TRBJ2-5; TRBD1 aligns across 7 bases. J lost 5 bases, V lost 4 bases, and 7 bases had no gene match. This CDR3 has 14 residues. Germline values: CDR1 WNHNN, CDR2 SYGVQD (reference sequence). The CDR3 sequence is CASSGLGGEETQYF. DNA of the CDR3: TGCGCCAGCAGTGGGCTAGGGGGCGAGGAGACCCAGTACTTC.

The rearrangement uses TRBV11-2 and TRBJ2-2; D is perhaps TRBD2 (6 bases). Germline V gene lookup returns CDR1 SGHAT and CDR2 FQNNGV. Trimming removed 3 bases from V and 4 bases from J, with 12 bases in between. The CDR3 runs to 15 residues. This CDR3 is CASSFSTGATGELFF. CDR3 nucleotides: TGTGCCAGCAGCTTTAGTACGGGAGCCACCGGGGAGCTGTTTTTT.

CDR3 loop: CASSLLGTDTQYF. The CDR3, as DNA: TGTGCCAGCAGCTTACTCGGCACAGATACGCAGTATTTT. The chain combines TRBV7-2 with TRBJ2-3; D unresolved. V lost 2 bases to trimming and J lost 1 base, with 4 bases between them. The CDR3 is 13 residues long. Per the germline V gene, CDR1 is SGHTA and CDR2 is FQGNSA.